This T cell receptor (beta chain) was documented in a study of T-cell memory formation after mild COVID-19. Across the study: TCR clustering was largely donor specific.

The authors produced TCR alpha and TCR beta cDNA libraries with sample barcodes and UMIs by 5'RACE using constant-segment primers. TCRdb called the 5' RACE reads again in MiXCR, with one record for every CDR3 protein. The table lists 130,000 to 150,000 distinct CDR3 sequences, roughly 6.3% of them singletons. Note on this clonotype: The antigen is not known.

The study's findings and limits: Day 15 to 85 contracting clones showed balanced CD4/CD8; day 15 to 37 expanders favored CD4+. Contracting CD4+ clones lay largely in CM and EM, with CD8+ ones residing in EMRA.

CDR1 and CDR2 from the germline V gene are MNHEY and SVGAGI. V gave up 5 bases and J gave up 5 bases, with 6 bases separating them. This CDR3 comprises 11 residues. Sequencing was performed on PBMCs or a T cell subset sorted from them (not recorded which). The chain links TRBV6-5 to TRBJ2-5; D call uncertain. This sequence was found in an adult woman who had mild COVID-19 (a few samples of this study predate the infection). Cell type and time point are not known. The CDR3 DNA reads as TGTGCCAGCAGTCGATTCGAGACCCAGTACTTC. As protein: CASSRFETQYF.